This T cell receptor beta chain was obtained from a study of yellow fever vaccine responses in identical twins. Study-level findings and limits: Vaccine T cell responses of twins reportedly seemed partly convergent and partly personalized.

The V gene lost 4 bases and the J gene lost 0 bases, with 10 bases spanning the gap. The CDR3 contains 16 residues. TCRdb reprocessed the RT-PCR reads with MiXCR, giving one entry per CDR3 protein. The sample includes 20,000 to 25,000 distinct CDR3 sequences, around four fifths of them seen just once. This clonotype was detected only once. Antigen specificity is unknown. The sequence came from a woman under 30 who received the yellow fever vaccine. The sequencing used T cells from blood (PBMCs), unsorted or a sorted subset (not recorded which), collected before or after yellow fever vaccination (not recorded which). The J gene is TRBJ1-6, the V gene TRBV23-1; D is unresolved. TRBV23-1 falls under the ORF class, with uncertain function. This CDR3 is CASSPSNTSYNSPLHF. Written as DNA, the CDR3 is TGCGCCAGCAGTCCCAGTAATACCTCCTATAATTCACCCCTCCACTTT.